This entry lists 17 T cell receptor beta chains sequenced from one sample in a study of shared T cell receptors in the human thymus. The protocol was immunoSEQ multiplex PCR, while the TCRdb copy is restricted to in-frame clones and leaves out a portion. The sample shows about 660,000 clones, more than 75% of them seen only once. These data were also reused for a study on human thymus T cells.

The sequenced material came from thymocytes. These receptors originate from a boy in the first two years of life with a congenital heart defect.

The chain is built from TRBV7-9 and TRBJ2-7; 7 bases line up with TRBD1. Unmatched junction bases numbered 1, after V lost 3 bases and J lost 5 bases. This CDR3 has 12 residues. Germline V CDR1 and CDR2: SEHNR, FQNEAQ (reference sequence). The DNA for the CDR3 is TGTGCCAGCAGCTTTACAGGGGACGAGCAGTACTTC. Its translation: CASSFTGDEQYF.

CDR3 nucleotides: TGTGCCTGGAGAGGGGCGGGGTCCTACAATGAGCAGTTCTTC. Protein: CAWRGAGSYNEQFF. V gene TRBV30 combines with J gene TRBJ2-1; possible D gene TRBD2, 6 bases. CDR3 length: 14 amino acids. Trimming stripped 3 bases from V and 1 base from J, with 10 bases between. Germline loops: CDR1 GTSNPN, CDR2 SVGIG (reference sequence).

CDR3 bases: TGTGCCAGTAGTAGCTACACGCGGGATGGAGAGACCCAGTACTTC. Residues: CASSSYTRDGETQYF. The J gene is TRBJ2-5, the V gene TRBV19, with D perhaps TRBD2 (6 bases). Germline V gives CDR1 LNHDA, CDR2 SQIVND (reference sequence). This CDR3 contains 15 residues. V lost 4 bases, J lost 4 bases, and 16 bases lay in between. The variable domain in full, completed from reference TRBV19 and TRBJ2-5, reads DGGITQSPKYLFRKEGQNVTLSCEQNLNHDAMYWYRQDPGQGLRLIYYSQIVNDFQKGDIAEGYSVSREKKESFPLTVTSAQKNPTAFYLCASSSYTRDGETQYFGPGTRLLVL.

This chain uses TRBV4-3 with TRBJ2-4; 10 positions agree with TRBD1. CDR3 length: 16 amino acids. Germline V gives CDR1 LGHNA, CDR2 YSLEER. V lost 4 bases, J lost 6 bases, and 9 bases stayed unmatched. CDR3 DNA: TGCGCCAGCAGCCCGAGAGAGGGACAGGGGCGAAACATTCAGTACTTC. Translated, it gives CASSPREGQGRNIQYF.

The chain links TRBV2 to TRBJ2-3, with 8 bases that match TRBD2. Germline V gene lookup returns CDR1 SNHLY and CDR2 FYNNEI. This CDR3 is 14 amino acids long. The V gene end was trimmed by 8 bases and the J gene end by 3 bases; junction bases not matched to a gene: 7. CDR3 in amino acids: CASWGGRNTDTQYF. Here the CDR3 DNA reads TGTGCCAGCTGGGGCGGGAGGAATACAGATACGCAGTATTTT.

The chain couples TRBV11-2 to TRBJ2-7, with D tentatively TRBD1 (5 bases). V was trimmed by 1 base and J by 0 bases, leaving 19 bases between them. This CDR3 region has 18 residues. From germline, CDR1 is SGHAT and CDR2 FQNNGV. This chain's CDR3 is CASSLGSAGPLSSYEQYF. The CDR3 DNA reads TGTGCCAGCAGCTTAGGAAGCGCAGGGCCGCTTAGCTCCTACGAGCAGTACTTC.

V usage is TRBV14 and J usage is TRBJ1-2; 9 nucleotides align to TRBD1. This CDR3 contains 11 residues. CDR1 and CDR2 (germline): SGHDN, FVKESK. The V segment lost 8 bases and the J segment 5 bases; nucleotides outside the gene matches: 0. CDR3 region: CASGTGYGYTF. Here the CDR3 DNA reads TGTGCCAGCGGGACAGGGTATGGCTACACCTTC. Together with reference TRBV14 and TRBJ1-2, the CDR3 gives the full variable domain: EAGVTQFPSHSVIEKGQTVTLRCDPISGHDNLYWYRRVMGKEIKFLLHFVKESKQDESGMPNNRFLAERTGGTYSTLKVQPAELEDSGVYFCASGTGYGYTFGSGTRLTVV.

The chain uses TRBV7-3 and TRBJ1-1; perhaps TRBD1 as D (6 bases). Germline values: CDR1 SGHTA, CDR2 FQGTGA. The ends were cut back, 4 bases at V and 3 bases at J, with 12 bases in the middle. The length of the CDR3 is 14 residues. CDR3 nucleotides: TGTGCCAGCAGCTCCCAGGGGATGGACACTGAAGCTTTCTTT. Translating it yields CASSSQGMDTEAFF.

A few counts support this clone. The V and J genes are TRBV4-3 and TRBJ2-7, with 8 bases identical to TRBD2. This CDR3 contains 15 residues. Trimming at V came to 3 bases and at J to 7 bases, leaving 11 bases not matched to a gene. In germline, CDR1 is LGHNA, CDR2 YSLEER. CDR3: CASSQAPQAGAEQYF. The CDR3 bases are TGCGCCAGCAGCCAGGCACCTCAAGCGGGAGCGGAGCAGTACTTC.

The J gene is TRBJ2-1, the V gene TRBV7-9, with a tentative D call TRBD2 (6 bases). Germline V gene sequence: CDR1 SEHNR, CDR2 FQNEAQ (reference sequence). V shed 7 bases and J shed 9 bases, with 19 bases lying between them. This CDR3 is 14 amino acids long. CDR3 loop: CASTPDPGEGEQFF. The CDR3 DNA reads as TGTGCCAGCACCCCAGATCCGGGAGAAGGTGAGCAGTTCTTC.

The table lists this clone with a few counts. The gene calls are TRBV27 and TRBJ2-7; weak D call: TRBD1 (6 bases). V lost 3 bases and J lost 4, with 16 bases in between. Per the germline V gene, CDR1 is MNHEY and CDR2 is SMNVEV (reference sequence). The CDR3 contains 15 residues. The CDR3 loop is CASSFHKGESYEQYF. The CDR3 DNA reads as TGTGCCAGCAGTTTCCATAAGGGGGAGTCGTACGAGCAGTACTTC.

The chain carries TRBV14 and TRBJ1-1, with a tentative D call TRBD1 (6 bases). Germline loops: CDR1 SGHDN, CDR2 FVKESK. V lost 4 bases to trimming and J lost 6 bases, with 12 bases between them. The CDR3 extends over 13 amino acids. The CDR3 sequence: CASSRTGIAEAFF. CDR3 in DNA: TGTGCCAGCAGCCGAACAGGGATTGCTGAAGCTTTCTTT. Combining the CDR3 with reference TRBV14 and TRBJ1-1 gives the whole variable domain EAGVTQFPSHSVIEKGQTVTLRCDPISGHDNLYWYRRVMGKEIKFLLHFVKESKQDESGMPNNRFLAERTGGTYSTLKVQPAELEDSGVYFCASSRTGIAEAFFGQGTRLTVV.

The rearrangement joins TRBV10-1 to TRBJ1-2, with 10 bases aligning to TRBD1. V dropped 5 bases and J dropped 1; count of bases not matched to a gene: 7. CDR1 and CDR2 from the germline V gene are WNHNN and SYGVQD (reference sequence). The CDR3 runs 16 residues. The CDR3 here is CASSPSGTGDNYGYTF. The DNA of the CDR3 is TGCGCCAGCAGTCCTTCCGGGACAGGGGATAACTATGGCTACACCTTC.

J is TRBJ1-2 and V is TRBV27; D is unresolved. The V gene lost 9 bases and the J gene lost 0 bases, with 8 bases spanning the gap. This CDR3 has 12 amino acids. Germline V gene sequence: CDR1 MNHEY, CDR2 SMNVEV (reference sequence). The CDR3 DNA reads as TGTGCCAGTAAGACAACTAACTATGGCTACACCTTC. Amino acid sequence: CASKTTNYGYTF.

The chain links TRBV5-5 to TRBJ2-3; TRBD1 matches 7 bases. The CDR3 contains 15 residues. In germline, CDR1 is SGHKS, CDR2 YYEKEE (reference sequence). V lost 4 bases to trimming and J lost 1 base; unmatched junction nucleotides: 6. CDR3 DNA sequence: TGTGCCAGCAGCGGCAGGGGGTTCCGCACAGATACGCAGTATTTT. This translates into CASSGRGFRTDTQYF.

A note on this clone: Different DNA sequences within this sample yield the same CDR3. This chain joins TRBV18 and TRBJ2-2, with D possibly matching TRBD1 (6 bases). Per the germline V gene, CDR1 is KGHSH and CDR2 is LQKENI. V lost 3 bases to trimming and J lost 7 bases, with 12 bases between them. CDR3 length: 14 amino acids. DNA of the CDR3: TGTGCCAGCTCACCGCCCAGGGGAAACGGGGAGCTGTTTTTT. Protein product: CASSPPRGNGELFF.

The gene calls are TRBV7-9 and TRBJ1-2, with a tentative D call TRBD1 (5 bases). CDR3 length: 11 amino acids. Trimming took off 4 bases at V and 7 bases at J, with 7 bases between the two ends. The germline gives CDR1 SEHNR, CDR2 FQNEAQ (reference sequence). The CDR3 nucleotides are TGTGCCAGCAGCTCCAGGGTTGGCTACACCTTC. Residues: CASSSRVGYTF.